These T cell receptor beta chains were read from a single sample in a study of shared clonotypes between healthy human individuals. Data came from immunoSEQ multiplex PCR; TCRdb stores just in-frame clones and leaves some out. This table holds about 1 million clones, around three quarters found once. The sample comprised memory CD4+ T cells from PBMCs. Source of these receptors: a man aged 18 to 30 in good health. Some clones in this sample may be carry-over from other donors' samples. CDR3s include the opening cysteine and the closing phenylalanine or tryptophan. The D gene is left open where the match is weak. Only some rows state a clone size, as once, few, many or a class for expanded clones.

size: -
J: TRBJ2-7
D: -
V: TRBV14
DNA: TGTGCCAGCAGCCGGGGGCGGGAGAGGAACGAGCAGTACTTC
CDR3: CASSRGRERNEQYF

size: -
J: TRBJ1-2
D: -
V: TRBV25-1
DNA: TGTGCCAGCAGTGAACCGGGTCCGGGGGCGGCAGGTGGCTACACCTTC
CDR3: CASSEPGPGAAGGYTF

size: -
J: TRBJ2-5
D: -
V: TRBV4-2
DNA: TGTGCCAGCAGCCAAGTTGTGGCCCCCCACCAAGAGACCCAGTACTTC
CDR3: CASSQVVAPHQETQYF

size: -
J: TRBJ1-2
D: TRBD1
V: TRBV28
DNA: TGTGCCAGCAGTTCCGGACAGGGATATGGCTACACCTTC
CDR3: CASSSGQGYGYTF

size: -
J: TRBJ1-2
D: -
V: TRBV5-6
DNA: TGTGCCAGCAGCGATGATCTACTGGGATATGGCTACACCTTC
CDR3: CASSDDLLGYGYTF

size: -
J: TRBJ2-3
D: -
V: TRBV10-1
DNA: TGCGCCAGCAGTCTGAGTGGGACTTCCAATACGCAGTATTTT
CDR3: CASSLSGTSNTQYF

size: -
J: TRBJ2-5
D: -
V: TRBV5-8
DNA: TGTGCCAGCAGCTTGGCAGGGTCGGAGACCCAGTACTTC
CDR3: CASSLAGSETQYF

size: -
J: TRBJ1-6
D: -
V: TRBV7-9
DNA: TGTGCCAGCAGCTCGATACAAGGTTCACCCCTCCACTTT
CDR3: CASSSIQGSPLHF

size: -
J: TRBJ2-1
D: TRBD1
V: TRBV2
DNA: TGTGCCAGCAGAACCGGGACAGGGAGCTCCTACAATGAGCAGTTCTTC
CDR3: CASRTGTGSSYNEQFF

size: -
J: TRBJ2-7
D: -
V: TRBV6-5
DNA: TGTGCCAGCAGTTACTGGGGTGGCCACGAGCAGTACTTC
CDR3: CASSYWGGHEQYF

size: -
J: TRBJ2-2
D: TRBD2
V: TRBV29-1
DNA: TGCAGCGTCGCTGGGCCAAGGCGGGAGGGCCACTACACCGGGGAGCTGTTTTTT
CDR3: CSVAGPRREGHYTGELFF

size: -
J: TRBJ2-7
D: -
V: TRBV7-7
DNA: TGTGCCAGCAGCAAAGGAGCTAGCGATTCCCACGAGCAGTACTTC
CDR3: CASSKGASDSHEQYF

size: -
J: TRBJ2-3
D: TRBD1
V: TRBV5-1
DNA: TGCGCCAGCAGCTTCTCTTACAGGGGAGACACAGATACGCAGTATTTT
CDR3: CASSFSYRGDTDTQYF

size: -
J: TRBJ2-7
D: -
V: TRBV14
DNA: TGTGCCAGCAGCCAAGCGGGCAGAGATTACGAGCAGTACTTC
CDR3: CASSQAGRDYEQYF

size: -
J: TRBJ2-7
D: TRBD2
V: TRBV5-4
DNA: TGTGCCAGCAGCTTGATGCTAGCGGGATCTGGCGAGCAGTACTTC
CDR3: CASSLMLAGSGEQYF

size: few
J: TRBJ1-5
D: -
V: TRBV6-1
DNA: TGTGCCAGCAGTGAAGCGCACAGTAGCAATCAGCCCCAGCATTTT
CDR3: CASSEAHSSNQPQHF

size: -
J: TRBJ2-1
D: TRBD1
V: TRBV2
DNA: TGTGCCGGCCGTAAACAGGGGTTATCCTACAATGAGCAGTTCTTC
CDR3: CAGRKQGLSYNEQFF

size: few
J: TRBJ1-1
D: -
V: TRBV11-1
DNA: TGTGCCTCGTCGAGCGGACGGAACACTGAAGCTTTCTTT
CDR3: CASSSGRNTEAFF

size: -
J: TRBJ2-5
D: TRBD2
V: TRBV7-6
DNA: TGTGCCAGCAGCTTAGCGTATCTAGCGGGGGTGGAGACCCAGTACTTC
CDR3: CASSLAYLAGVETQYF

size: -
J: TRBJ1-5
D: -
V: TRBV19
DNA: TGTGCCAGTAGTATAGATCAGGGAAGACTCAATCAGCCCCAGCATTTT
CDR3: CASSIDQGRLNQPQHF

size: -
J: TRBJ2-3
D: -
V: TRBV29-1
DNA: TGCAGCGCCACAAGCACAGATACGCAGTATTTT
CDR3: CSATSTDTQYF

size: -
J: TRBJ1-5
D: -
V: TRBV18
DNA: TGTGCCAGCTCACCAGGGCGAAATAGCAATCAGCCCCAGCATTTT
CDR3: CASSPGRNSNQPQHF

size: few
J: TRBJ2-5
D: -
V: TRBV7-6
DNA: TGTGCCAGCAGCTATGATCAAGAGACCCAGTACTTC
CDR3: CASSYDQETQYF

size: -
J: TRBJ2-5
D: TRBD2
V: TRBV7-3
DNA: TGTGCCAGCAGCTCCTCACCGGGACTAGCGTGCGACTTC
CDR3: CASSSSPGLACDF

size: -
J: TRBJ2-5
D: TRBD2
V: TRBV5-1
DNA: TGCGCCAGCAGACCTAGCGGGACCCAAGAGACCCAGTACTTC
CDR3: CASRPSGTQETQYF

size: -
J: TRBJ2-6
D: -
V: TRBV30
DNA: TGTGCCTGGAGTGTTATGGGGTTCTCTGGGGCCAACGTCCTGACTTTC
CDR3: CAWSVMGFSGANVLTF

size: -
J: TRBJ2-7
D: TRBD2
V: TRBV4-2
DNA: TGTGCCAGCAGCCAAGGAATACCTAGCGGGAGGGCCTACGAGCAGTACTTC
CDR3: CASSQGIPSGRAYEQYF

size: many
J: TRBJ1-2
D: -
V: TRBV28
DNA: TGTGCCAGCAGCTCCTCCGGGGCGATGATAAGGAACTATGGCTACACCTTC
CDR3: CASSSSGAMIRNYGYTF

size: -
J: TRBJ1-2
D: -
V: TRBV6-5
DNA: TGTGCCAGCAGCCCGCGGCAGCACGACTATGGCTACACCTTC
CDR3: CASSPRQHDYGYTF

size: once
J: TRBJ2-1
D: TRBD1
V: TRBV9
DNA: TGTGCCAGCAGCGCCGCCGGGACAGCCTACAATGAGCAGTTCTTC
CDR3: CASSAAGTAYNEQFF

size: -
J: TRBJ2-7
D: TRBD1
V: TRBV28
DNA: TGTGCCAGCAGGGACAGGGGGCGCTGGACGTACGAGCAGTACTTC
CDR3: CASRDRGRWTYEQYF

size: -
J: TRBJ1-4
D: -
V: TRBV4-1
DNA: TGCGCCAGCAGCTCATTGGGGACTAATGAAAAACTGTTTTTT
CDR3: CASSSLGTNEKLFF

size: few
J: TRBJ2-1
D: TRBD1
V: TRBV6-4
DNA: TGTGCCAGCAGTGACCCGCACAGGGGGCTTTTTGAGCAGTTCTTC
CDR3: CASSDPHRGLFEQFF

size: -
J: TRBJ2-4
D: TRBD2
V: TRBV5-1
DNA: TGCGCCAGCAGCTCGGGACTAGCGGGAGATCCCCCGAACATTCAGTACTTC
CDR3: CASSSGLAGDPPNIQYF

size: -
J: TRBJ2-7
D: -
V: TRBV19
DNA: TGTGCCAGTAGTGGTAGAGGCGGGATTGGTTACGAGCAGTACTTC
CDR3: CASSGRGGIGYEQYF

size: -
J: TRBJ2-7
D: -
V: TRBV6-5
DNA: TGTGCCAGCAGTTACCGTGGGGACGGCTCCTACGAGCAGTACTTC
CDR3: CASSYRGDGSYEQYF